A single sample gave rise to the 22 T cell receptor beta chains below, sequenced in a study of blood T cell repertoires in COVID-19. Generated by immunoSEQ multiplex PCR, the TCRdb table keeps only in-frame clones and is missing some. The data contain 120,000 or so clones, 80% of them singletons. Sequenced input: peripheral blood. The receptor set was obtained from a human donor in a cohort sampled during active COVID-19.

This clone has just one count. The gene calls are TRBV4-3 and TRBJ2-7; 11 bases are a match to TRBD2. This CDR3 has 19 residues. Germline V gene lookup returns CDR1 LGHNA and CDR2 YSLEER. The V segment lost 4 bases and the J segment 0 bases; nucleotides outside the gene matches: 14. CDR3 loop: CASSLSRASGGRSSYEQYF. The CDR3 DNA follows: TGCGCCAGCAGCCTAAGTCGGGCTAGCGGGGGGCGCAGCTCCTACGAGCAGTACTTC.

V is TRBV5-1 and J is TRBJ1-5; D not certain. CDR1 and CDR2 (germline): SGHRS, YFSETQ. The germline V and J ends were trimmed by 0 bases and 3 bases, with 10 bases remaining between them. This CDR3 is built from 15 residues. CDR3 in amino acids: CASSLEGGYNQPQHF. CDR3 sequence (DNA): TGCGCCAGCAGCTTGGAAGGCGGCTACAATCAGCCCCAGCATTTT.

The rearrangement uses TRBV3-1 (or the pseudogene TRBV3-2) and TRBJ2-3; TRBD2 matches at 12 bases. V shed 0 bases and J 1 base; nucleotides not matched to a gene: 2. The CDR3 is 17 amino acids. The germline V gene has CDR1 LGHDT and CDR2 YNNKEL (reference sequence). As DNA, the CDR3 is TGTGCCAGCAGCCAAGACCTAGCGGGGGGGGGCACAGATACGCAGTATTTT. It translates to CASSQDLAGGGTDTQYF.

The chain has TRBV6-2 or TRBV6-3 and TRBJ2-3; no definite D call. Germline values: CDR1 MNHEY, CDR2 SVGEGT. Trimming shortened V by 5 bases and J by 5 bases, and 8 bases separated the two germline ends. This CDR3 spans 12 amino acids. CDR3 loop: CASSPSVDTQYF. The CDR3 DNA is TGTGCCAGCAGTCCCTCGGTAGATACGCAGTATTTT.

The J gene is TRBJ1-2, the V gene TRBV6-6, with D uncertain. The ends were cut back, 2 bases at V and 0 bases at J, with 7 bases in the middle. The CDR3 is 14 amino acids. CDR1 is MNHNY and CDR2 is SVGAGI in the germline V gene (reference sequence). CDR3 sequence: CASSYTGTNYGYTF. The CDR3 bases are TGTGCCAGCAGTTACACCGGGACTAACTATGGCTACACCTTC.

In nucleotides, the CDR3 is TGTGCCAGCAGCTCCTACCTTGGTACGGCCGGGGAGCTGTTTTTT. Its protein product is CASSSYLGTAGELFF. The gene calls are TRBV7-2 and TRBJ2-2; D unclear. CDR1 SGHTA and CDR2 FQGNSA come from the germline V gene. V dropped 4 bases and J dropped 6 bases, with 15 bases sitting between them. There are 15 residues in the CDR3.

At least ten counts were recorded for this clone. This chain connects TRBV7-6 to TRBJ2-3, with a possible D match to TRBD2 (7 bases). The germline gives CDR1 SGHVS, CDR2 FNYEAQ. The CDR3 runs 14 residues. V lost 7 bases to trimming and J lost 2 bases, with 13 bases between them. CDR3 amino acids: CASKGGAVTDTQYF. As DNA, the CDR3 is TGTGCCAGCAAGGGGGGGGCAGTCACAGATACGCAGTATTTT. The full variable domain, in which reference TRBV7-6 and TRBJ2-3 provide the parts outside the CDR3, is GAGVSQSPRYKVTKRGQDVALRCDPISGHVSLYWYRQALGQGPEFLTYFNYEAQQDKSGLPNDRFSAERPEGSISTLTIQRTEQRDSAMYRCASKGGAVTDTQYFGPGTRLTVL.

The genes are TRBV7-3 and TRBJ1-6; D not resolved. The CDR3 has 14 residues. In germline, CDR1 is SGHTA, CDR2 FQGTGA. V dropped 2 bases and J dropped 11 bases, with 13 bases sitting between them. The CDR3 protein is CASSLYPELAPLHF. The DNA of the CDR3 is TGTGCCAGCAGCTTATACCCCGAGTTGGCACCCCTCCACTTT. Combining the CDR3 with reference TRBV7-3 and TRBJ1-6 gives the whole variable domain GAGVSQTPSNKVTEKGKYVELRCDPISGHTALYWYRQSLGQGPEFLIYFQGTGAADDSGLPNDRFFAVRPEGSVSTLKIQRTERGDSAVYLCASSLYPELAPLHFGNGTRLTVT.

This clone was seen just once. This rearrangement joins TRBV29-1 to TRBJ2-3, with 11 bases matching TRBD2. Trimming cost V 5 bases and J 2 bases; bases outside gene matches: 6. This CDR3 is 15 amino acids long. Germline lookup yields CDR1 SQVTM and CDR2 ANQGSEA. As DNA, the CDR3 is TGCAGCGTTCGATCACTAGCGGGGGCCACAGATACGCAGTATTTT. Protein: CSVRSLAGATDTQYF.

The chain couples TRBV29-1 to TRBJ2-3; TRBD1 agrees at 7 bases. The V and J ends lost 6 bases and 2 bases, in that order; junction bases with no gene match: 5. From germline, CDR1 is SQVTM and CDR2 ANQGSEA. This CDR3 has 13 residues. CDR3 amino acids: CSVGDRFTDTQYF. CDR3 bases: TGCAGCGTCGGGGACAGATTCACAGATACGCAGTATTTT.

This clone occurred once. The chain joins TRBV19 to TRBJ1-6; 10 bases agree with TRBD1. The V and J ends lost 4 bases and 7 bases, in that order; junction bases with no gene match: 4. CDR3 length: 15 residues. Germline-derived CDR1 and CDR2 are LNHDA and SQIVND (reference sequence). CDR3 coding DNA: TGTGCCAGTAGTACCGGGGGACAGGGGAATTCACCCCTCCACTTT. Translated, it gives CASSTGGQGNSPLHF.

This clone was seen more than once but under ten times. The chain is built from TRBV27 and TRBJ2-1; D is perhaps TRBD1 (5 bases). CDR1 and CDR2 from the germline V gene are MNHEY and SMNVEV (reference sequence). CDR3 length: 15 amino acids. V dropped 3 bases and J dropped 0 bases, with 9 bases sitting between them. CDR3 amino acids: CASSFETVSYNEQFF. The CDR3 nucleotides read TGTGCCAGCAGTTTCGAGACAGTCTCCTACAATGAGCAGTTCTTC.

This rearrangement joins TRBV6-2 or TRBV6-3 to TRBJ1-1, with D possibly TRBD1 on 6 matching bases. Looked up from germline, CDR1 is MNHEY and CDR2 is SVGEGT. The CDR3 extends over 15 amino acids. The V end was cut by 3 bases, the J end by 4 bases, with 15 bases between. CDR3 loop: CASSYPRTAATEAFF. The CDR3 nucleotides are TGTGCCAGCAGTTATCCGAGGACAGCGGCCACTGAAGCTTTCTTT.

The CDR3 DNA follows: TGTGCCAGCAGACAGAGACAGGGGACCATGAACACTGAAGCTTTCTTT. Protein: CASRQRQGTMNTEAFF. This chain links TRBV5-5 with TRBJ1-1; 8 bases line up with TRBD1. Germline CDR1 SGHKS, CDR2 YYEKEE (reference sequence). This CDR3 is 16 amino acids long. Germline trimming cut 5 bases from V and 0 bases from J; bases unmatched to any gene: 9.

The CDR3 DNA reads as TGTGCCTGGAGTGTACAGGGGGTAAATGAAGCTTTCTTT. Its protein is CAWSVQGVNEAFF. This chain links TRBV30 with TRBJ1-1; 8 nucleotides align to TRBD1. The germline V gene has CDR1 GTSNPN and CDR2 SVGIG (reference sequence). The CDR3 length is 13 residues. V lost 0 bases, J lost 7 bases, and 4 bases stayed unmatched. The full variable domain, with the rest looked up from reference TRBV30 and TRBJ1-1, is SQTIHQWPATLVQPVGSPLSLECTVEGTSNPNLYWYRQAAGRGLQLLFYSVGIGQISSEVPQNLSASRPQDRQFILSSKKLLLSDSGFYLCAWSVQGVNEAFFGQGTRLTVV.

This clone has just a few counts. The J gene is TRBJ2-2, the V gene TRBV28; 7 bases align to TRBD1. V gave up 8 bases and J gave up 4 bases; unmatched junction bases: 7. Germline CDR1 reads MDHEN; CDR2 reads SYDVKM. The CDR3 spans 14 residues. As DNA, the CDR3 is TGTGCCAGCTTAACAGGGGTAGGCACCGGGGAGCTGTTTTTT. Translating gives CASLTGVGTGELFF.

In this sample, this clone turned up once. The chain uses TRBV10-3 and TRBJ1-4; 7 bases are shared with TRBD1. Looked up from germline, CDR1 is ENHRY and CDR2 is SYGVKD. This CDR3 comprises 13 residues. V was pared by 5 bases and J by 6 bases, with 3 bases of the junction left unmatched. CDR3 in amino acids: CAISNQGDEKLFF. The CDR3 DNA follows: TGTGCCATCAGTAATCAGGGGGATGAAAAACTGTTTTTT.

V gene TRBV3-1 (or the pseudogene TRBV3-2) combines with J gene TRBJ1-2; possibly TRBD1 for D (5 bases). V was shortened by 0 bases and J by 8 bases, with 13 bases between the two germline ends. The CDR3 extends over 14 amino acids. CDR1 LGHDT and CDR2 YNNKEL come from the germline V gene (reference sequence). In DNA form, the CDR3 reads TGTGCCAGCAGCCAAGATGGGGCAGGGTTGGGCTACACCTTC. It is translated as CASSQDGAGLGYTF.

This chain connects TRBV6-6 to TRBJ1-1, with 9 bases lining up with TRBD1. V lost 6 bases to trimming and J lost 5 bases; unmatched junction nucleotides: 10. This CDR3 has 15 amino acids. Germline V gene lookup returns CDR1 MNHNY and CDR2 SVGAGI (reference sequence). CDR3 DNA: TGTGCCAGCAGGCGTCTCGGGACAGGGAGGACTGAAGCTTTCTTT. Translating gives CASRRLGTGRTEAFF.

The V call is TRBV28, the J call TRBJ2-3; 13 bases match TRBD2. CDR3 size: 18 residues. V gave up 5 bases and J gave up 1 base; unmatched junction bases: 9. Germline loops: CDR1 MDHEN, CDR2 SYDVKM. The CDR3 spells CASSQLAGGPPGTDTQYF. As DNA, the CDR3 is TGTGCCAGCAGTCAACTAGCGGGGGGGCCGCCGGGCACAGATACGCAGTATTTT.

V and J are TRBV24-1 and TRBJ2-5, with 7 positions matching TRBD2. Losses at the gene ends were 7 bases for V and 2 bases for J; bases not matched to a gene: 3. The CDR3 is 13 amino acids. CDR1 and CDR2 from the germline V gene are KGHDR and SFDVKD. CDR3 DNA: TGTGCCACCAGGGGGGGGTTTCAAGAGACCCAGTACTTC. It codes for CATRGGFQETQYF.

V gene TRBV6-5 combines with J gene TRBJ2-7, with 11 bases lining up with TRBD1. Germline CDR1 and CDR2: MNHEY and SVGAGI. The CDR3 runs 15 residues. Trimming removed 6 bases from V and 2 bases from J; junction bases left unmatched: 6. The CDR3 region is CASSRGTGGPYEQYF. The CDR3 DNA sequence: TGTGCCAGCAGCAGGGGGACAGGGGGTCCCTACGAGCAGTACTTC.